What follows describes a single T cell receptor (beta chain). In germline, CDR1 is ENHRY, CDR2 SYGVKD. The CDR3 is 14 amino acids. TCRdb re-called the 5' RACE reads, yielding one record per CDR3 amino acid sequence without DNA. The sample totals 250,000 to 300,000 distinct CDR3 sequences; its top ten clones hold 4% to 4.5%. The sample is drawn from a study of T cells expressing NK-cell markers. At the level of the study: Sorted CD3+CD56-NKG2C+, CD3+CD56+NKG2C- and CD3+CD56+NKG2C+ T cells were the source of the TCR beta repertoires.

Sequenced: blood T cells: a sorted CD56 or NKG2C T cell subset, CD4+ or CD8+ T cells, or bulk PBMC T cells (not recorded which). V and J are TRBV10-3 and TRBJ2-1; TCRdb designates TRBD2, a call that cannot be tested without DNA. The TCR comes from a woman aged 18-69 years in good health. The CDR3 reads CAIRGLAAYNEQFF.